This entry lists 32 T cell receptor beta chains sequenced from one sample in a study of T cell repertoires in cytomegalovirus infection. Their recognized antigens are unknown. TCRdb reanalysed the reads using MiXCR and keeps one entry per CDR3 protein. Here the sample spans under 200,000 distinct CDR3 sequences, about a fifth being singletons. The sample consisted of CD8+ T cells from cultured PBMCs, taken from culture after CMV antigen stimulation. These receptors all stem from a human donor in good health (CMV status not recorded). Some clones in this sample may be carry-over from other donors' samples.

This clonotype was seen just once. The CDR3 spells CASSPTGGETDTQYF. DNA for the CDR3: TGTGCCAGCAGCCCTACAGGGGGTGAGACAGATACGCAGTATTTT. This rearrangement joins TRBV5-3 to TRBJ2-3; 8 bases fit TRBD1. TRBV5-3 is an open reading frame, and its role is uncertain. Trimming cost V 8 bases and J 3 bases; bases outside gene matches: 11. This CDR3 contains 15 residues.

This rearrangement joins TRBV4-3 to TRBJ1-5, with 7 nucleotides matching TRBD1. The CDR3 consists of 17 residues. Unmatched junction bases numbered 12, after V lost 3 bases and J lost 4 bases. Germline V gene data show CDR1 as LGHNA and CDR2 as YSLEER. The CDR3 DNA follows: TGCGCCAGCAGCCAGGTAGTCGGGACAGATAGAAATCAGCCCCAGCATTTT. It yields the protein CASSQVVGTDRNQPQHF.

The J gene is TRBJ2-3, the V gene TRBV18, with a possible D match to TRBD1 (6 bases). The CDR3 contains 15 residues. Germline assignment: CDR1 KGHSH and CDR2 LQKENI. V was clipped by 4 bases and J by 0 bases, with 11 bases between them. In nucleotides, the CDR3 is TGTGCCAGCTCACTACAGGGATATAGCACAGATACGCAGTATTTT. It codes for CASSLQGYSTDTQYF.

CDR3 DNA sequence: TGTGCCAGCAGCTTCTACGCTCAAGAGACCCAGTACTTC. Translating gives CASSFYAQETQYF. J is TRBJ2-5 and V is TRBV7-2; no clear D gene. The CDR3 runs 13 residues. Trimming left V 3 bases short and J 2 bases short, with 7 bases between. CDR1 is SGHTA and CDR2 is FQGNSA in the germline V gene.

The J gene is TRBJ1-2, the V gene TRBV2, with D possibly matching TRBD1 (5 bases). V lost 1 base and J 1 base, leaving 10 bases between the germline ends. This CDR3 comprises 15 residues. The germline V gene has CDR1 SNHLY and CDR2 FYNNEI. The CDR3 coding sequence is TGTGCCAGCAGTGAAGGGGGCGCTCTTAACTATGGCTACACCTTC. Protein product: CASSEGGALNYGYTF.

This sequence joins TRBV6-2 or TRBV6-3 and TRBJ2-1; no definite D call. This CDR3 is 15 amino acids long. Germline V gene sequence: CDR1 MNHEY, CDR2 SVGEGT. With 5 bases removed from V and 0 bases from J, the gap between germline ends came to 11 bases. CDR3: CASSQTDPSYNEQFF. The CDR3 DNA reads TGTGCCAGCAGTCAGACGGATCCCTCCTACAATGAGCAGTTCTTC.

The genes are TRBV4-1 and TRBJ2-3; TRBD2 aligns across 7 bases. This CDR3 comprises 18 residues. Germline-derived CDR1 and CDR2 are MGHRA and YSYEKL. J gave up 3 bases and V 3 bases, and 15 bases lay outside the gene matches. The CDR3 is CASSHEGDGEGKTDTQYF. Here the CDR3 DNA reads TGCGCCAGCAGCCACGAAGGGGACGGGGAGGGAAAAACAGATACGCAGTATTTT.

The V call is TRBV30, the J call TRBJ1-3, with D possibly matching TRBD1 (6 bases). In germline, CDR1 is GTSNPN, CDR2 SVGIG (reference sequence). The CDR3 has 15 residues. V lost 2 bases and J 0 bases, leaving 11 bases between the germline ends. The CDR3: CAWSQGGSSGNTIYF. Written as DNA, the CDR3 is TGTGCCTGGAGTCAAGGGGGGAGCTCTGGAAACACCATATATTTT.

There are a few counts of this clonotype. The chain combines TRBV7-2 with TRBJ1-5; D gene unclear. The length of the CDR3 is 16 residues. Trimming took 3 bases from V and 0 from J, leaving 12 bases between them. The germline CDR1 and CDR2 sequences are SGHTA and FQGNSA. The CDR3 region has the DNA TGTGCCAGCAGCTTGCAAGGTCTTTATAGCAATCAGCCCCAGCATTTT. It encodes CASSLQGLYSNQPQHF.

This clonotype was found many times. The chain joins TRBV7-2 to TRBJ1-4, with TRBD1 as a possible D gene (5 bases). CDR1 and CDR2 (germline): SGHTA, FQGNSA. The germline V and J ends were trimmed by 5 bases and 2 bases, with 18 bases remaining between them. The CDR3 is 17 residues long. Here the CDR3 reads CASSQRSRVWTNEKLFF. The CDR3 coding sequence is TGTGCCAGCAGCCAACGATCCAGGGTTTGGACTAATGAAAAACTGTTTTTT.

This clonotype has more than one count but fewer than ten. The V call is TRBV19, the J call TRBJ1-5; 8 bases match TRBD1. The V gene end was trimmed by 4 bases and the J gene end by 6 bases; junction bases not matched to a gene: 14. The CDR3 runs to 17 residues. Germline lookup yields CDR1 LNHDA and CDR2 SQIVND (reference sequence). The CDR3: CASSTSTGDRGVQPQHF. Written as DNA, the CDR3 is TGTGCCAGTAGTACCTCGACAGGGGATCGGGGCGTTCAGCCCCAGCATTTT.

This clonotype has more than one count but fewer than ten. The chain joins TRBV2 to TRBJ2-3; D is ambiguous. Between the trimmed V and J ends, which lost 8 bases and 6 bases, there was a span of 6 bases. Looked up from germline, CDR1 is SNHLY and CDR2 is FYNNEI. This CDR3 comprises 10 residues. The CDR3 sequence: CASSADTQYF. The CDR3 nucleotides read TGTGCCAGCTCCGCGGATACGCAGTATTTT.

This clonotype occurred a few times. The chain has TRBV30 and TRBJ1-2; D gene uncertain. CDR3 length equals 11 residues. Germline values: CDR1 GTSNPN, CDR2 SVGIG (reference sequence). V dropped 3 bases and J dropped 6 bases, with 8 bases sitting between them. The CDR3 DNA reads as TGTGCCTGGAGCCAGGTCAATGGCTACACCTTC. Protein: CAWSQVNGYTF.

In this sample, this clonotype turned up a few times. The V gene is TRBV12-3 or TRBV12-4, the J gene TRBJ2-1; TRBD1 is a possible D gene (5 bases). The ends were cut back, 0 bases at V and 1 base at J, with 13 bases in the middle. This CDR3 region has 17 residues. DNA for the CDR3: TGTGCCAGCAGTTTAGCGACGGACATGGGTTCCTACAATGAGCAGTTCTTC. It is translated as CASSLATDMGSYNEQFF.

The chain joins TRBV7-2 to TRBJ2-3; D is undetermined. Germline V CDR1 and CDR2: SGHTA, FQGNSA. The germline V and J ends were trimmed by 2 bases and 2 bases, with 11 bases remaining between them. CDR3 length: 15 residues. CDR3 in amino acids: CASSLYLKATDTQYF. The CDR3 DNA sequence: TGTGCCAGCAGCTTATACCTTAAGGCCACAGATACGCAGTATTTT. Full variable domain (remainder filled in from reference TRBV7-2 and TRBJ2-3): GAGVSQSPSNKVTEKGKDVELRCDPISGHTALYWYRQSLGQGLEFLIYFQGNSAPDKSGLPSDRFSAERTGGSVSTLTIQRTQQEDSAVYLCASSLYLKATDTQYFGPGTRLTVL.

This clonotype was recorded a few times. This rearrangement joins TRBV6-6 to TRBJ1-5; possibly TRBD1 for D (5 bases). CDR3 length: 13 residues. Germline loops: CDR1 MNHNY, CDR2 SVGAGI (reference sequence). The ends were cut back, 4 bases at V and 3 bases at J, with 7 bases in the middle. The CDR3 DNA is TGTGCCAGCAGTTTACAGGACAATCAGCCCCAGCATTTT. Translating it yields CASSLQDNQPQHF.

Ten or more counts support this clonotype. The chain employs TRBV7-9 and TRBJ1-4; D ambiguous. Trimming shortened V by 7 bases and J by 8 bases, and 14 bases separated the two germline ends. Germline-derived CDR1 and CDR2 are SEHNR and FQNEAQ (reference sequence). This CDR3 region has 13 residues. DNA for the CDR3: TGTGCCAGCACCCCCGACCAGGCGGAAAAACTGTTTTTT. Translating gives CASTPDQAEKLFF.

The chain combines TRBV7-8 with TRBJ2-5; 9 nucleotides align to TRBD2. The CDR3 contains 19 residues. CDR1 is SGHVS, CDR2 FQNEAQ, per germline. V was clipped by 0 bases and J by 0 bases; unmatched bases: 11. The CDR3 sequence is CASSLAFEAGGRYQETQYF. The DNA for the CDR3 is TGTGCCAGCAGCTTAGCGTTCGAAGCGGGGGGTCGGTACCAAGAGACCCAGTACTTC.

V is TRBV27 and J is TRBJ1-5; 8 bases match TRBD1. Trimming took 5 bases from V and 7 from J; bases not matched to a gene: 10. The CDR3 length is 15 residues. Germline-derived CDR1 and CDR2 are MNHEY and SMNVEV (reference sequence). The CDR3 DNA sequence: TGTGCCAGCAGTCCCTTACGGACAGGGACGCAGCCCCAGCATTTT. Its translation is CASSPLRTGTQPQHF.

The rearrangement joins TRBV7-8 to TRBJ1-5, with D perhaps matching TRBD1 (6 bases). This CDR3 contains 16 residues. CDR1 is SGHVS, CDR2 FQNEAQ, per germline. With 6 bases removed from V and 5 bases from J, the gap between germline ends came to 20 bases. DNA of the CDR3: TGTGCCAGCAGGGGGGACACGGGCGCGCGGCATCAGCCCCAGCATTTT. Protein sequence: CASRGDTGARHQPQHF.

This clonotype appeared a few times. The chain links TRBV7-6 to TRBJ2-2; D possibly matches TRBD1 or TRBD2 (6 bases each). The CDR3 length is 16 residues. The germline gives CDR1 SGHVS, CDR2 FNYEAQ. The ends were cut back, 5 bases at V and 5 bases at J, with 18 bases in the middle. The CDR3 DNA follows: TGTGCCAGCAGCCCCGAGTCAGGGGCGGGGACCGGGGAGCTGTTTTTT. Amino acids: CASSPESGAGTGELFF.

CDR3 bases: TGTGCCAGCAGCTTAGCGACTAGCGGGGGGTACAATGAGCAGTTCTTC. As protein: CASSLATSGGYNEQFF. V usage is TRBV7-8 and J usage is TRBJ2-1, with TRBD2 matching 13 bases. Germline CDR1 reads SGHVS; CDR2 reads FQNEAQ. CDR3 length equals 16 residues. V trimming: 0 bases; J trimming: 4 bases; junction bases outside the gene matches: 0.

The rearrangement links TRBV7-9 to TRBJ2-5; D possibly corresponds to TRBD1 (6 bases). Trimming took 4 bases from V and 2 from J, leaving 14 bases between them. Per germline, CDR1 SEHNR and CDR2 FQNEAQ (reference sequence). The CDR3 spans 15 residues. The DNA for the CDR3 is TGTGCCAGCAGCTATCCTGGGACATATCAAGAGACCCAGTACTTC. Translation: CASSYPGTYQETQYF.

With respect to this clonotype: Relative to the germline gene, one junction end is altered; a read error may explain this. The chain recombines TRBV6-2 or TRBV6-3 with TRBJ2-5; 10 positions agree with TRBD2. In germline, CDR1 is MNHEY, CDR2 SVGEGT. This CDR3 spans 16 amino acids. CDR3 in DNA: TGTGCCAGCAGTTTACGCAGCGGGGGGGCCGAAGAGTCCCAGTACTTC. Translation gives CASSLRSGGAEESQYF.

The rearrangement uses TRBV7-9 and TRBJ2-1; unclear D gene. The CDR3 totals 13 residues. Germline loops: CDR1 SEHNR, CDR2 FQNEAQ (reference sequence). The V end was cut by 1 base, the J end by 7 bases, with 8 bases between. The CDR3 sequence: CASSLGSGNEQFF. The CDR3 DNA is TGTGCCAGCAGCTTAGGTTCCGGGAATGAGCAGTTCTTC.

This clonotype was seen a few times. The V gene is TRBV6-2 or TRBV6-3, the J gene TRBJ1-1; unclear D gene. The CDR3 contains 11 residues. CDR1 is MNHEY, CDR2 SVGEGT, per germline. V was trimmed by 2 bases and J by 10 bases, leaving 8 bases between them. Here the CDR3 reads CASSYPEGAFF. CDR3 in DNA: TGTGCCAGCAGTTACCCGGAAGGAGCTTTCTTT.

V gene TRBV6-2 or TRBV6-3 combines with J gene TRBJ1-6; no clear D gene. Between the trimmed V and J ends, which lost 6 bases and 0 bases, there was a span of 21 bases. The length of the CDR3 is 19 residues. Germline CDR1 is MNHEY and CDR2 is SVGEGT. Here the CDR3 reads CASRTRTTNQSSYNSPLHF. As DNA, the CDR3 is TGTGCCAGCAGAACCCGGACGACTAATCAGAGCTCCTATAATTCACCCCTCCACTTT.

The V and J genes are TRBV7-6 and TRBJ2-3; the D is unclear. From germline, CDR1 is SGHVS and CDR2 FNYEAQ. The CDR3 consists of 15 residues. The V gene lost 1 base and the J gene lost 1 base, with 9 bases spanning the gap. CDR3 residues: CASSLEVGRTDTQYF. The CDR3 coding sequence is TGTGCCAGCAGCTTAGAGGTCGGACGCACAGATACGCAGTATTTT.

The chain employs TRBV12-3 or TRBV12-4 and TRBJ2-5; D gene unclear. The ends were cut back, 6 bases at V and 4 bases at J, with 12 bases in the middle. CDR3 length: 13 residues. CDR3 nucleotides: TGTGCCAGCAGAGCCCCGATCCGAGAGACCCAGTACTTC. Amino acids: CASRAPIRETQYF.

V gene TRBV6-2 or TRBV6-3 combines with J gene TRBJ1-2, with 8 bases fitting TRBD1. The CDR3 spans 16 residues. Germline trimming cut 2 bases from V and 0 bases from J; bases unmatched to any gene: 5. Germline values: CDR1 MNHEY, CDR2 SVGEGT. CDR3 DNA sequence: TGTGCCAGCAGTTACCGCAACAGGGGGACTAACTATGGCTACACCTTC. This sequence encodes CASSYRNRGTNYGYTF.

This clonotype turned up a few times. The chain employs TRBV6-2 or TRBV6-3 and TRBJ1-1; 7 bases fit TRBD1. CDR1 MNHEY and CDR2 SVGEGT come from the germline V gene. The CDR3 loop spans 14 amino acids. The V gene end was trimmed by 4 bases and the J gene end by 0 bases; junction bases not matched to a gene: 2. DNA for the CDR3: TGTGCCAGCAGTTGGGACAGAATGAACACTGAAGCTTTCTTT. Protein product: CASSWDRMNTEAFF.

This clonotype came up a few times. This sequence joins TRBV7-9 and TRBJ2-7; unclear D gene. This CDR3 is 12 amino acids long. Trimming took off 7 bases at V and 5 bases at J, with 12 bases between the two ends. Germline V gene sequence: CDR1 SEHNR, CDR2 FQNEAQ (reference sequence). The CDR3 DNA reads TGTGCCAGCAAAGGGATCATCGACGAGCAGTACTTC. Its protein is CASKGIIDEQYF. The full variable domain, in which reference TRBV7-9 and TRBJ2-7 provide the parts outside the CDR3, is DTGVSQNPRHKITKRGQNVTFRCDPISEHNRLYWYRQTLGQGPEFLTYFQNEAQLEKSRLLSDRFSAERPKGSFSTLEIQRTEQGDSAMYLCASKGIIDEQYFGPGTRLTVT.